These 4 T cell receptor beta chains share one sample of origin, sequenced in a study of blood T cell repertoires in COVID-19. TCRdb's copy holds only in-frame clones and misses some; the assay was immunoSEQ multiplex PCR. Here the sample spans about 170,000 clones, 70% to 90% being singletons. Sequencing was performed on peripheral blood. The receptors shown here come from a man in his sixties who had recovered from COVID-19.

V gene TRBV24-1 combines with J gene TRBJ2-3, with D perhaps matching TRBD1 (5 bases). The CDR3 sequence is 15 residues long. Germline V gene data show CDR1 as KGHDR and CDR2 as SFDVKD. The germline V and J ends were trimmed by 6 bases and 0 bases, with 12 bases remaining between them. The chain's CDR3 is CATSPARGSTDTQYF. CDR3 sequence (DNA): TGTGCCACCAGTCCAGCAAGGGGCAGCACAGATACGCAGTATTTT.

The rearrangement uses TRBV7-8 and TRBJ2-7; 8 bases align to TRBD2. This CDR3 has 14 residues. Losses at the gene ends were 1 base for V and 6 bases for J; bases not matched to a gene: 5. Germline V CDR1 and CDR2: SGHVS, FQNEAQ. The CDR3 spells CASSLGRLAREQYF. CDR3 nucleotides: TGTGCCAGCAGCTTAGGGAGACTAGCGCGCGAGCAGTACTTC.

The V call is TRBV6-5, the J call TRBJ2-3; TRBD2 matches at 8 bases. Germline V gene sequence: CDR1 MNHEY, CDR2 SVGAGI. This CDR3 is 15 amino acids long. The junction had 13 bases not matched to a gene; V was cut back by 8 bases and J by 6 bases. CDR3: CASGPGGEEGDTQYF. DNA for the CDR3: TGTGCCAGCGGACCGGGAGGGGAGGAGGGGGATACGCAGTATTTT.

The J gene is TRBJ1-1, the V gene TRBV21-1. TRBV21-1 represents a pseudogene. The CDR3 covers 17 residues. Here the CDR3 reads CASSKVSLLKENTEAFF. The CDR3 nucleotides read TGTGCCAGCAGCAAAGTGTCACTACTTAAAGAGAACACTGAAGCTTTCTTT.